This passage covers 30 T cell receptor beta chains from one sample sequenced in a study of blood T cell repertoires in COVID-19. Profiling relied on immunoSEQ multiplex PCR, and the TCRdb table lists in-frame clones only, not all of them. The sample gives roughly 71,000 clones, 80% to 85% of which show up once; 7.5% to 10% is in the top ten. Sequenced sample: peripheral blood. The origin of the receptors is a man aged 45 to 65 with active COVID-19.

The sample holds a few counts of this clone. J is TRBJ2-7 and V is TRBV19; D might be TRBD1 (5 bases). Germline V gene sequence: CDR1 LNHDA, CDR2 SQIVND (reference sequence). The CDR3 is 14 residues long. Trimming left V 7 bases short and J 0 bases short, with 13 bases between. The CDR3 here is CASNRQLSSYEQYF. DNA for the CDR3: TGTGCCAGTAACCGACAGCTGAGCTCCTACGAGCAGTACTTC.

The V gene is TRBV5-1, the J gene TRBJ2-5; 8 nucleotides agree with TRBD2. Trimming at V came to 4 bases and at J to 1 base, leaving 21 bases not matched to a gene. CDR1 is SGHRS, CDR2 YFSETQ, per germline. The CDR3 sequence is 20 residues long. CDR3: CASSKSTPGLGGRFQETQYF. CDR3 bases: TGCGCCAGCAGCAAATCCACACCGGGACTAGGAGGGAGGTTCCAAGAGACCCAGTACTTC.

The CDR3 loop is CASSPAGGGGGDTQYF. CDR3 DNA: TGTGCCAGCAGCCCGGCGGGCGGGGGAGGGGGAGATACGCAGTATTTT. The chain links TRBV4-2 to TRBJ2-3; perhaps TRBD2 as D (7 bases). The CDR3 spans 16 residues. Between the trimmed V and J ends, which lost 4 bases and 5 bases, there was a span of 19 bases. Germline-derived CDR1 and CDR2 are LGHNA and YNFKEQ.

The chain carries TRBV5-1 and TRBJ2-5; D is possibly TRBD2 (6 bases). Germline V gene data show CDR1 as SGHRS and CDR2 as YFSETQ. Trimming took off 7 bases at V and 5 bases at J, with 18 bases between the two ends. This CDR3 spans 14 amino acids. DNA of the CDR3: TGCGCCAGCGGGGACTCAGCCTTGTCTGAGACCCAGTACTTC. Its translation is CASGDSALSETQYF.

This chain joins TRBV3-1 (or the pseudogene TRBV3-2) and TRBJ2-7, with D uncertain. The germline V and J ends were trimmed by 4 bases and 3 bases, with 10 bases remaining between them. The CDR3 loop spans 13 amino acids. Germline V lookup: CDR1 LGHDT, CDR2 YNNKEL (reference sequence). The CDR3 reads CASSPSVDYEQYF. CDR3 DNA: TGTGCCAGCAGCCCCTCGGTCGACTACGAGCAGTACTTC.

The chain links TRBV7-8 to TRBJ2-3; 10 bases agree with TRBD2. This CDR3 contains 16 residues. V trimming: 1 base; J trimming: 3 bases; junction bases outside the gene matches: 4. The germline V gene has CDR1 SGHVS and CDR2 FQNEAQ. The CDR3 DNA follows: TGTGCCAGCAGCTTAGGGACTAGCGGTCCGACAGATACGCAGTATTTT. Protein sequence: CASSLGTSGPTDTQYF.

V is TRBV6-5 and J is TRBJ1-1, with 8 bases fitting TRBD1. This CDR3 has 14 residues. The germline gives CDR1 MNHEY, CDR2 SVGAGI. The ends lost 7 bases at V and 4 bases at J; junction bases unmatched: 8. The CDR3 DNA reads TGTGCCAGCACTAGACAGGGGAGAGGCACTGAAGCTTTCTTT. Its protein is CASTRQGRGTEAFF.

The chain is built from TRBV27 and TRBJ1-3, with 7 bases lining up with TRBD1. Losses at the gene ends were 5 bases for V and 0 bases for J; bases not matched to a gene: 1. Germline V gene sequence: CDR1 MNHEY, CDR2 SMNVEV (reference sequence). The length of the CDR3 is 14 residues. The CDR3 here is CASSTGVSGNTIYF. In DNA, the CDR3 is TGTGCCAGCAGTACAGGGGTCTCTGGAAACACCATATATTTT.

The chain carries TRBV14 and TRBJ2-5; the D is unclear. The CDR3 runs to 14 residues. The germline gives CDR1 SGHDN, CDR2 FVKESK. Trimming took off 4 bases at V and 3 bases at J, with 12 bases between the two ends. The CDR3 is CASSRDFNKETQYF. The CDR3 region has the DNA TGTGCCAGCAGCCGCGACTTTAATAAAGAGACCCAGTACTTC. Complete variable domain (other parts from reference TRBV14 and TRBJ2-5): EAGVTQFPSHSVIEKGQTVTLRCDPISGHDNLYWYRRVMGKEIKFLLHFVKESKQDESGMPNNRFLAERTGGTYSTLKVQPAELEDSGVYFCASSRDFNKETQYFGPGTRLLVL.

The chain employs TRBV19 and TRBJ2-2, with 9 bases that match TRBD2. The V and J ends lost 7 bases and 5 bases, in that order; junction bases with no gene match: 20. The V gene's germline CDR1 is LNHDA and CDR2 SQIVND (reference sequence). CDR3 length equals 19 residues. CDR3 in DNA: TGTGCCAGTAAAGCGGCGGGGTTAGCGGGGGATCGAGATACCGGGGAGCTGTTTTTT. It is translated as CASKAAGLAGDRDTGELFF. Combining the CDR3 with reference TRBV19 and TRBJ2-2 gives the whole variable domain DGGITQSPKYLFRKEGQNVTLSCEQNLNHDAMYWYRQDPGQGLRLIYYSQIVNDFQKGDIAEGYSVSREKKESFPLTVTSAQKNPTAFYLCASKAAGLAGDRDTGELFFGEGSRLTVL.

The chain combines TRBV6-5 with TRBJ2-3, with D possibly TRBD2 on 5 matching bases. Germline V gene sequence: CDR1 MNHEY, CDR2 SVGAGI. This CDR3 comprises 14 residues. The V and J ends lost 4 bases and 3 bases respectively, with 11 bases between them. The CDR3 spells CASSSRGGTDTQYF. As DNA, the CDR3 is TGTGCCAGCAGTTCTCGAGGCGGGACAGATACGCAGTATTTT.

In its sample, this clone was seen a few times. The chain recombines TRBV5-8 with TRBJ1-2; D is uncertain. The CDR3 is 14 residues long. Trimming pared 4 bases from V and 4 bases from J, leaving 14 bases between. Per the germline V gene, CDR1 is SGHTS and CDR2 is YDEGEE. Here the CDR3 DNA reads TGTGCCAGCAGCAACGAAGGGAGGGCCTATGGCTACACCTTC. The encoded protein is CASSNEGRAYGYTF.

The chain uses TRBV10-3 and TRBJ1-2; D may be TRBD1 (5 bases). V shed 7 bases and J shed 6 bases, with 18 bases lying between them. The CDR3 extends over 14 amino acids. Germline CDR1 and CDR2: ENHRY and SYGVKD. For the CDR3, the DNA is TGTGCCATCACAGGCAGGGCGGAGTCGGATGGCTACACCTTC. It is translated as CAITGRAESDGYTF.

The gene calls are TRBV6-1 and TRBJ2-3; 7 bases fit TRBD2. The CDR3 runs 15 residues. V lost 2 bases and J lost 1; bases outside the gene matches: 3. CDR1 and CDR2 (germline): MNHNS, SASEGT. CDR3 amino acids: CASSEREEGTDTQYF. As DNA, the CDR3 is TGTGCCAGCAGTGAACGGGAGGAGGGCACAGATACGCAGTATTTT.

The chain carries TRBV15 and TRBJ2-7; D uncertain. V lost 3 bases and J 4 bases, leaving 10 bases between the germline ends. Germline V gives CDR1 LNHNV, CDR2 YYDKDF (reference sequence). The CDR3 length is 13 residues. The CDR3 sequence: CATSRERRYEQYF. CDR3 nucleotides: TGTGCCACCAGCAGGGAGAGGCGTTACGAGCAGTACTTC. The variable domain in full, with the rest retrieved from reference TRBV15 and TRBJ2-7, is DAMVIQNPRYQVTQFGKPVTLSCSQTLNHNVMYWYQQKSSQAPKLLFHYYDKDFNNEADTPDNFQSRRPNTSFCFLDIRSPGLGDTAMYLCATSRERRYEQYFGPGTRLTVT.

This clone appeared once. V gene TRBV7-9 combines with J gene TRBJ1-1; no clear D. Germline CDR1 SEHNR, CDR2 FQNEAQ (reference sequence). The V gene lost 0 bases and the J gene lost 1 base, with 9 bases spanning the gap. The CDR3 runs 15 residues. CDR3 sequence (DNA): TGTGCCAGCAGCTTAGCGAGGTTCGCGAACACTGAAGCTTTCTTT. This sequence encodes CASSLARFANTEAFF.

The chain links TRBV4-3 to TRBJ2-5; D gene unclear. Trimming took off 0 bases at V and 2 bases at J, with 10 bases between the two ends. From germline, CDR1 is LGHNA and CDR2 YSLEER. This CDR3 spans 15 amino acids. The CDR3 coding sequence is TGCGCCAGCAGCCAAGATAGTATGCCGCAAGAGACCCAGTACTTC. Protein product: CASSQDSMPQETQYF.

The chain carries TRBV11-2 and TRBJ2-2; perhaps TRBD1 as D (7 bases). Trimming left V 3 bases short and J 6 bases short, with 11 bases between. Germline loops: CDR1 SGHAT, CDR2 FQNNGV. The CDR3 runs 14 residues. CDR3 residues: CASSFQGGPGELFF. The DNA of the CDR3 is TGTGCCAGCAGCTTCCAGGGGGGTCCCGGGGAGCTGTTTTTT.

The V and J genes are TRBV3-1 (or the pseudogene TRBV3-2) and TRBJ2-3; D possibly corresponds to TRBD2 (7 bases). Germline CDR1 is LGHDT and CDR2 is YNNKEL (reference sequence). V was clipped by 0 bases and J by 2 bases, with 9 bases between them. The CDR3 length is 15 residues. The DNA for the CDR3 is TGTGCCAGCAGCCAAGACGGGGGGCTCACAGATACGCAGTATTTT. It encodes CASSQDGGLTDTQYF.

This chain uses TRBV6-4 with TRBJ2-1; 9 bases map to TRBD2. The length of the CDR3 is 18 residues. From germline, CDR1 is MRHNA and CDR2 SNTAGT. The V and J ends lost 0 bases and 1 base, in that order; junction bases with no gene match: 7. CDR3 in amino acids: CASSDSRGGRGSYNEQFF. The CDR3 DNA reads as TGTGCCAGCAGTGACTCGAGGGGCGGGAGGGGGTCCTACAATGAGCAGTTCTTC.

To note about this clone: One junction end disagrees with the germline gene, perhaps due to a read error. The chain recombines TRBV7-7 with TRBJ2-1, with 13 positions matching TRBD2. Germline V lookup: CDR1 SSHAT, CDR2 FNYEAQ (reference sequence). CDR3 size: 15 residues. The CDR3 nucleotides read TGTGCTAGCAGCCCGGGACTAGCGGGACCCAATGAGCAGTTCTTC. This translates into CASSPGLAGPNEQFF.

The chain joins TRBV12-3 or TRBV12-4 to TRBJ1-2, with D uncertain. V was clipped by 7 bases and J by 8 bases, with 17 bases between them. The CDR3 has 13 residues. The CDR3 sequence is CASTRGQVSGYTF. CDR3 bases: TGTGCCAGCACCAGAGGGCAGGTGAGCGGCTACACCTTC.

The CDR3 coding sequence is TGTGCCAGCACCTCCAGCGGGAGCGGAAAAAACATTCAGTACTTC. It is translated as CASTSSGSGKNIQYF. The chain uses TRBV6-5 and TRBJ2-4, with TRBD2 identical over 8 bases. Germline loops: CDR1 MNHEY, CDR2 SVGAGI. Trimming at V came to 7 bases and at J to 4 bases, leaving 9 bases not matched to a gene. CDR3 length: 15 amino acids.

The chain uses TRBV19 and TRBJ1-1; D remains unclear. The germline V and J ends were trimmed by 3 bases and 6 bases, with 14 bases remaining between them. The CDR3 contains 14 residues. Looked up from germline, CDR1 is LNHDA and CDR2 is SQIVND (reference sequence). The CDR3 region is CASSISGYEAEAFF. As DNA, the CDR3 is TGTGCCAGTAGTATCTCCGGGTATGAGGCTGAAGCTTTCTTT.

The V gene is TRBV3-1 (or the pseudogene TRBV3-2), the J gene TRBJ1-3; a possible D gene is TRBD1 (6 bases). The length of the CDR3 is 16 residues. Germline V gene lookup returns CDR1 LGHDT and CDR2 YNNKEL (reference sequence). Trimming left V 4 bases short and J 7 bases short, with 20 bases between. Here the CDR3 DNA reads TGTGCCAGCAGCCTGGGAAGGGGGACCCGAAGGAACACCATATATTTT. This translates into CASSLGRGTRRNTIYF.

This clone was recorded once. The rearrangement uses TRBV7-6 and TRBJ1-2; TRBD1 is a possible D gene (5 bases). The CDR3 has 15 amino acids. Germline V gives CDR1 SGHVS, CDR2 FNYEAQ. Trimming took 5 bases from V and 4 from J, leaving 17 bases between them. The CDR3 here is CASSRFVGASYGYTF. The CDR3 nucleotides read TGTGCCAGCAGCCGTTTTGTAGGGGCGAGCTATGGCTACACCTTC. Full variable domain (outside the CDR3, taken from reference TRBV7-6 and TRBJ1-2): GAGVSQSPRYKVTKRGQDVALRCDPISGHVSLYWYRQALGQGPEFLTYFNYEAQQDKSGLPNDRFSAERPEGSISTLTIQRTEQRDSAMYRCASSRFVGASYGYTFGSGTRLTVV.

This clone appeared a single time. The V gene is TRBV30, the J gene TRBJ1-2; D gene unclear. CDR3 length equals 13 residues. V gave up 7 bases and J gave up 8 bases, with 20 bases separating them. Germline loops: CDR1 GTSNPN, CDR2 SVGIG (reference sequence). CDR3 sequence reads: CALFTTPVAGYTF. Written as DNA, the CDR3 is TGTGCCTTATTCACTACCCCAGTTGCGGGCTACACCTTC.

This clone was observed a handful of times. This sequence joins TRBV5-4 and TRBJ2-1; 9 bases fit TRBD2. In germline, CDR1 is SGHNT, CDR2 YYREEE (reference sequence). After removal of 2 bases from V and 2 bases from J, the junction contained 5 bases not matched to a gene. This CDR3 comprises 16 residues. The CDR3 reads CASSFASGNTYNEQFF. DNA of the CDR3: TGTGCCAGCAGCTTTGCTAGCGGGAACACCTACAATGAGCAGTTCTTC.

The V and J genes are TRBV4-2 and TRBJ2-7; 11 nucleotides align to TRBD2. Germline lookup yields CDR1 LGHNA and CDR2 YNFKEQ. The CDR3 is 17 amino acids. After removal of 0 bases from V and 1 base from J, the junction contained 5 bases not matched to a gene. The CDR3: CASSQEVRLAGSYEQYF. CDR3 nucleotides: TGTGCCAGCAGCCAAGAAGTTCGACTAGCGGGGTCCTACGAGCAGTACTTC.

The chain carries TRBV18 and TRBJ2-7; 8 nucleotides align to TRBD1. Trimming cost V 4 bases and J 2 bases; bases outside gene matches: 7. The CDR3 length is 15 residues. Germline CDR1 KGHSH, CDR2 LQKENI. CDR3 nucleotide sequence: TGTGCCAGCTCACAAGGACAGGGTGGAACCTACGAGCAGTACTTC. Residues: CASSQGQGGTYEQYF.